The 31 T cell receptor beta chains listed next were all sequenced from one sample in a study of OX40 agonist ivuxolimab in advanced cancers. To prepare the library, the immunoSEQ multiplex PCR assay was applied. TCRdb's version of the immuneACCESS table is confined to in-frame rearrangements and falls short of the full clone set. An unresolved V gene accounts for under half of the shortfall where checked; the remainder is of unknown origin. Here the sample has 40,000 to 45,000 clones; 70% to 90% occur a single time. Roughly 13% of the sample lies in the top ten. The input for sequencing was CD4+ or CD8+ T cells sorted from blood, taken in a trial of the OX40 agonist ivuxolimab. The receptors shown here come from an adult with an advanced solid tumor such as melanoma, head and neck, liver or kidney cancer.

CDR3 DNA sequence: TGTGCCAGCAGCTTTACAGGGATTGCCGGGGAGCTGTTTTTT. The encoded protein is CASSFTGIAGELFF. The chain uses TRBV6-1 and TRBJ2-2; perhaps TRBD1 as D (6 bases). CDR1 is MNHNS and CDR2 is SASEGT in the germline V gene. CDR3 length equals 14 residues. The V and J ends lost 6 bases and 6 bases respectively, with 14 bases between them.

This chain uses TRBV6-5 with TRBJ2-7; 10 positions agree with TRBD2. CDR3 length equals 14 residues. The trim removed 7 bases at V and 0 bases at J, leaving 3 bases unmatched. Germline V gene sequence: CDR1 MNHEY, CDR2 SVGAGI. The CDR3 reads CASMLAGGSYEQYF. The CDR3 DNA is TGTGCCAGCATGTTAGCGGGAGGCTCCTACGAGCAGTACTTC.

This clone was seen a few times. The chain carries TRBV19 and TRBJ2-6; D unresolved. Deletions cut 2 bases from V and 1 base from J, with 6 bases between. The CDR3 is 15 amino acids. Germline V gene data show CDR1 as LNHDA and CDR2 as SQIVND (reference sequence). The DNA for the CDR3 is TGTGCCAGTAGTATACAGCGATCTGGGGCCAACGTCCTGACTTTC. Translation gives CASSIQRSGANVLTF.

The rearrangement uses TRBV5-1 and TRBJ2-1, with a possible D match to TRBD1 (6 bases). V was pared by 0 bases and J by 2 bases, with 9 bases between. The CDR3 is made up of 15 amino acids. Germline CDR1 is SGHRS and CDR2 is YFSETQ. CDR3 bases: TGCGCCAGCAGCTTGGGTCAGGGGCCCTACAATGAGCAGTTCTTC. As protein: CASSLGQGPYNEQFF.

The V and J genes are TRBV7-3 and TRBJ2-7; D is perhaps TRBD1 (5 bases). This CDR3 is 14 amino acids long. Trimming shortened V by 0 bases and J by 4 bases, and 10 bases separated the two germline ends. Germline V lookup: CDR1 SGHTA, CDR2 FQGTGA. The CDR3, as DNA: TGTGCCAGCAGCTTAACCCCCGCAGGGTACGAGCAGTACTTC. Translating it yields CASSLTPAGYEQYF.

The chain employs TRBV6-6 and TRBJ1-5; possibly TRBD1 for D (5 bases). CDR3 length equals 16 residues. Trimming removed 2 bases at V and 0 bases at J, with 11 bases between. CDR1 and CDR2 from the germline V gene are MNHNY and SVGAGI (reference sequence). The CDR3 nucleotides are TGTGCCAGCAGTTACCCCCGGGACGGTAGCAATCAGCCCCAGCATTTT. Translated, it gives CASSYPRDGSNQPQHF.

This chain connects TRBV28 to TRBJ2-1; unclear D gene. Per germline, CDR1 MDHEN and CDR2 SYDVKM. V shed 5 bases and J shed 10 bases, with 9 bases lying between them. This CDR3 has 11 residues. CDR3 DNA: TGTGCCAGCAGTCCTCGCTGGGAGCAGTTCTTC. Protein sequence: CASSPRWEQFF.

This clone appeared a few times. The chain is built from TRBV2 and TRBJ2-7, with D hard to call. V dropped 9 bases and J dropped 3 bases, with 6 bases sitting between them. Germline V CDR1 and CDR2: SNHLY, FYNNEI. The CDR3 length is 10 residues. CDR3 in DNA: TGTGCCAGTTCCAACTACGAGCAGTACTTC. Translating gives CASSNYEQYF.

V and J are TRBV18 and TRBJ2-5, with D tentatively TRBD1 (5 bases). Germline CDR1 KGHSH, CDR2 LQKENI. This CDR3 spans 14 amino acids. V lost 6 bases to trimming and J lost 3 bases, with 14 bases between them. CDR3 sequence: CASSARVSEETQYF. The CDR3 DNA is TGTGCCAGCTCGGCCAGGGTGAGCGAAGAGACCCAGTACTTC.

This sequence joins TRBV19 and TRBJ2-7, with 8 bases identical to TRBD1. The CDR3 length is 15 residues. From germline, CDR1 is LNHDA and CDR2 SQIVND (reference sequence). The trim removed 4 bases at V and 0 bases at J, leaving 5 bases unmatched. CDR3 sequence: CASSRTGWSSYEQYF. The CDR3 nucleotides read TGTGCCAGTAGTAGGACAGGGTGGAGCTCCTACGAGCAGTACTTC.

This sequence joins TRBV7-3 and TRBJ2-7; maybe TRBD1 (6 bases). V gave up 0 bases and J gave up 3 bases, with 9 bases separating them. Germline V gives CDR1 SGHTA, CDR2 FQGTGA. There are 14 residues in the CDR3. The CDR3 DNA reads as TGTGCCAGCAGCTTAACAGGGGGTGGCTACGAGCAGTACTTC. Translation: CASSLTGGGYEQYF. Combining the CDR3 with reference TRBV7-3 and TRBJ2-7 gives the whole variable domain GAGVSQTPSNKVTEKGKYVELRCDPISGHTALYWYRQSLGQGPEFLIYFQGTGAADDSGLPNDRFFAVRPEGSVSTLKIQRTERGDSAVYLCASSLTGGGYEQYFGPGTRLTVT.

J is TRBJ1-5 and V is TRBV7-3, with TRBD1 identical over 7 bases. CDR3 length: 13 residues. In germline, CDR1 is SGHTA, CDR2 FQGTGA. J was trimmed by 6 bases and V by 2 bases; bases with no gene match: 1. The CDR3 is CASSLQGGQPQHF. CDR3 DNA: TGTGCCAGCAGCTTACAGGGGGGTCAGCCCCAGCATTTT.

This chain joins TRBV14 and TRBJ2-1, with unresolved D. The ends were cut back, 3 bases at V and 3 bases at J, with 18 bases in the middle. This CDR3 contains 17 residues. The germline V gene has CDR1 SGHDN and CDR2 FVKESK. The CDR3 DNA sequence: TGTGCCAGCAGCCAGCTCGTCACAGCTTCTCTCTACAATGAGCAGTTCTTC. Amino acids: CASSQLVTASLYNEQFF.

The V and J genes are TRBV6-5 and TRBJ2-7, with D unclear. Trimming removed 6 bases from V and 0 bases from J, with 12 bases in between. Germline values: CDR1 MNHEY, CDR2 SVGAGI. This CDR3 is built from 14 residues. Written as DNA, the CDR3 is TGTGCCAGCAGGGCCATACTAAACTCCTACGAGCAGTACTTC. It codes for CASRAILNSYEQYF.

The chain carries TRBV5-4 and TRBJ2-1, with D perhaps TRBD1 (8 bases). The germline V gene encodes CDR1 SGHNT and CDR2 YYREEE (reference sequence). The CDR3 contains 15 residues. The ends were cut back, 4 bases at V and 2 bases at J, with 13 bases in the middle. For the CDR3, the DNA is TGTGCCAGCAGCATACAGGGGGGGCCCTACAATGAGCAGTTCTTC. Protein sequence: CASSIQGGPYNEQFF.

The chain links TRBV6-5 to TRBJ1-2, with D hard to call. Germline V gives CDR1 MNHEY, CDR2 SVGAGI. The germline V and J ends were trimmed by 1 base and 8 bases, with 17 bases remaining between them. This CDR3 contains 15 residues. DNA of the CDR3: TGTGCCAGCAGTTACTACGGTCTGGGGATGGGGGGCTACACCTTC. Its protein is CASSYYGLGMGGYTF.

The V call is TRBV28, the J call TRBJ1-5; D may be TRBD1 (5 bases). This CDR3 spans 15 amino acids. V dropped 6 bases and J dropped 1 base, with 13 bases sitting between them. Looked up from germline, CDR1 is MDHEN and CDR2 is SYDVKM. As DNA, the CDR3 is TGTGCCAGCAGACCACGGGGGGAGAGCAATCAGCCCCAGCATTTT. Translated: CASRPRGESNQPQHF.

V usage is TRBV10-1 and J usage is TRBJ2-5, with D tentatively TRBD2 (6 bases). The DNA end is more similar to TRBJ2-7, so the J call may be wrong. Germline V gene lookup returns CDR1 WNHNN and CDR2 SYGVQD (reference sequence). This CDR3 spans 15 amino acids. CDR3 bases: TGCGCCAGCAGTGAGGCGGGGATCTCCTCCTACGAGCAGTACTTC. Its protein product is CASSEAGISSYEQYF.

The V gene is TRBV19, the J gene TRBJ1-5; TRBD1 is a possible D gene (5 bases). The germline gives CDR1 LNHDA, CDR2 SQIVND (reference sequence). The V and J ends lost 6 bases and 5 bases respectively, with 8 bases between them. The CDR3 has 12 amino acids. The CDR3 bases are TGTGCCAGTAGAAGCAGGGATCAGCCCCAGCATTTT. This gives the protein CASRSRDQPQHF.

The chain links TRBV19 to TRBJ1-5, with a possible D match to TRBD1 (5 bases). Germline CDR1 is LNHDA and CDR2 is SQIVND (reference sequence). The CDR3 sequence is 15 residues long. V lost 2 bases and J 6 bases, leaving 14 bases between the germline ends. The DNA of the CDR3 is TGTGCCAGTAGTATACGGACTGGGGGGGTTCAGCCCCAGCATTTT. Encoded protein: CASSIRTGGVQPQHF.

This chain links TRBV6-1 with TRBJ2-1, with 9 nucleotides matching TRBD2. The CDR3 is 19 amino acids. Germline CDR1 and CDR2: MNHNS and SASEGT. Trimming at V came to 2 bases and at J to 8 bases, leaving 19 bases not matched to a gene. The CDR3 nucleotides are TGTGCCAGCAGTGAACTCACCATCCCTACTAGCGGGCTAGGGGATGAGCAGTTCTTC. Amino acids: CASSELTIPTSGLGDEQFF.

The chain employs TRBV6-5 and TRBJ1-5; no reliable D call. The CDR3 extends over 16 amino acids. V was shortened by 0 bases and J by 0 bases, with 9 bases between the two germline ends. Germline CDR1 is MNHEY and CDR2 is SVGAGI. This chain's CDR3 is CASSYSASHSNQPQHF. The DNA for the CDR3 is TGTGCCAGCAGTTACTCTGCGAGCCATAGCAATCAGCCCCAGCATTTT.

The gene calls are TRBV5-1 and TRBJ1-4, with D possibly TRBD1 on 5 matching bases. Germline assignment: CDR1 SGHRS and CDR2 YFSETQ. Trimming stripped 1 base from V and 3 bases from J, with 16 bases between. CDR3 length: 17 residues. The CDR3, as DNA: TGCGCCAGCAGCTTGTACCCTCTGGGGGACTCTAATGAAAAACTGTTTTTT. This translates into CASSLYPLGDSNEKLFF. Variable domain in full (rest from reference TRBV5-1 and TRBJ1-4): KAGVTQTPRYLIKTRGQQVTLSCSPISGHRSVSWYQQTPGQGLQFLFEYFSETQRNKGNFPGRFSGRQFSNSRSEMNVSTLELGDSALYLCASSLYPLGDSNEKLFFGSGTQLSVL.

This chain links TRBV5-4 with TRBJ1-2; possibly TRBD1 for D (5 bases). CDR3 length: 16 residues. The V end lost 3 bases, the J end lost 4 bases, and 19 bases lay between the germline ends. Germline values: CDR1 SGHNT, CDR2 YYREEE (reference sequence). The CDR3 loop reads CASSSATAASLYGYTF. CDR3 nucleotide sequence: TGTGCCAGCAGCTCCGCGACAGCTGCCTCGCTCTATGGCTACACCTTC.

This clone appeared a single time. The chain is built from TRBV7-9 and TRBJ2-1; 9 nucleotides match TRBD1. Looked up from germline, CDR1 is SEHNR and CDR2 is FQNEAQ (reference sequence). The CDR3 covers 17 residues. The junction had 7 bases not matched to a gene; V was cut back by 4 bases and J by 0 bases. The CDR3 DNA reads TGTGCCAGCAGCTCAGAGACAGGGGGGAGCTCCTACAATGAGCAGTTCTTC. The encoded protein is CASSSETGGSSYNEQFF.

V is TRBV7-8 and J is TRBJ1-3; 7 nucleotides agree with TRBD1. Germline assignment: CDR1 SGHVS and CDR2 FQNEAQ. Trimming took 5 bases from V and 0 from J; bases not matched to a gene: 4. The length of the CDR3 is 15 residues. Here the CDR3 DNA reads TGTGCCAGCAGCAAAGACAGGGCCTCTGGAAACACCATATATTTT. It yields the protein CASSKDRASGNTIYF. The complete variable domain, with remaining parts taken from reference TRBV7-8 and TRBJ1-3, reads GAGVSQSPRYKVAKRGQDVALRCDPISGHVSLFWYQQALGQGPEFLTYFQNEAQLDKSGLPSDRFFAERPEGSVSTLKIQRTQQEDSAVYLCASSKDRASGNTIYFGEGSWLTVV.

The table lists this clone with a few counts. V gene TRBV5-4 combines with J gene TRBJ1-2, with a tentative D call TRBD1 (6 bases). The CDR3 length is 14 residues. Trimming removed 2 bases at V and 10 bases at J, with 18 bases between. Germline CDR1 SGHNT, CDR2 YYREEE (reference sequence). CDR3 DNA sequence: TGTGCCAGCAGCTTAGGACAGCGCCCGGAGGCCTACACCTTC. As protein: CASSLGQRPEAYTF.

The CDR3 coding sequence is TGTGCCAGCAGTGATTCGGGGGGTTGGACCGGGGAGCTGTTTTTT. This translates into CASSDSGGWTGELFF. The chain recombines TRBV25-1 with TRBJ2-2; 7 bases fit TRBD2. The CDR3 is 15 residues long. Germline V CDR1 and CDR2: MGHDK, SYGVNS. Trimming removed 3 bases from V and 5 bases from J; junction bases left unmatched: 6.

This chain's CDR3 is CASSSGQGGYGYTF. DNA of the CDR3: TGTGCCAGCAGCTCAGGACAGGGGGGGTATGGCTACACCTTC. V and J are TRBV7-8 and TRBJ1-2, with TRBD1 matching over 10 bases. This CDR3 contains 14 residues. Germline trimming cut 4 bases from V and 5 bases from J; bases unmatched to any gene: 4. The germline V gene has CDR1 SGHVS and CDR2 FQNEAQ.

The V and J genes are TRBV28 and TRBJ2-6; 7 bases line up with TRBD1. The CDR3 consists of 15 residues. V shed 8 bases, J shed 0 bases, and the junction held 4 bases outside the gene matches. The germline V gene has CDR1 MDHEN and CDR2 SYDVKM. The CDR3 reads CASRQGSSGANVLTF. The CDR3 DNA reads TGTGCCAGCCGACAGGGAAGCTCTGGGGCCAACGTCCTGACTTTC.

The CDR3 nucleotides are TGTGCCAGCTCACGGACAATTAACACTGAAGCTTTCTTT. Protein sequence: CASSRTINTEAFF. The J gene is TRBJ1-1, the V gene TRBV18; D is perhaps TRBD1 (5 bases). The germline V and J ends were trimmed by 4 bases and 2 bases, with 8 bases remaining between them. Germline V CDR1 and CDR2: KGHSH, LQKENI. This CDR3 region has 13 residues.